This T cell receptor beta chain was identified during a study of blood T cell repertoires in COVID-19. In assigning cohorts, the study relied on participant-reported clinical history. V shed 1 base and J shed 3 bases, with 9 bases lying between them. Germline CDR1 reads MGHRA; CDR2 reads YSYEKL. The CDR3 has 14 amino acids. The protocol was immunoSEQ multiplex PCR, while the TCRdb copy is restricted to in-frame clones and leaves out a portion. The repertoire has 150,000 to 200,000 clones, roughly 80% of them found once; the top ten carry around an eighth. The rearrangement joins TRBV4-1 to TRBJ1-1, with D tentatively TRBD1 (5 bases). Material for sequencing was PBMCs or T cells enriched from blood (not recorded which). The receptor's source is a man in his 60s who had been exposed to COVID-19. The CDR3 DNA is TGCGCCAGCAGCCAAGGTCCAGGGCACACTGAAGCTTTCTTT. It translates to CASSQGPGHTEAFF.